This T cell receptor (beta chain) was recovered during a study of blood T cells in healthy people across ages. Points from the study as a whole: Strong correlation linked observed beta diversity and percent naive T cells. Per million T cells, the diversity of TCR beta decreased roughly linearly as age advanced.

Together with a sample-barcoded 5' primer, a J-beta primer mix was included in a second PCR lasting about 7 to 12 cycles. TCRdb itself ran the 5' RACE reads through MiXCR, one entry per CDR3 protein. Here the sample spans around 1.5 million distinct CDR3 sequences, 35% to 45% being singletons. This clonotype was counted many times. The target antigen is unknown. V was pared by 3 bases and J by 0 bases, with 12 bases between. CDR3 length: 14 residues. Germline-derived CDR1 and CDR2 are SQVTM and ANQGSEA. RNA extraction gave at least 5 micrograms of total RNA per sample. The sample comprised blood. The clonotype originates from a woman between 18 and 30 years old in good health. The chain uses TRBV29-1 and TRBJ2-7, with D unresolved. CDR3 DNA: TGCAGCGTTGAGTTCGGGCGAAACTCCTACGAGCAGTACTTC. Translated: CSVEFGRNSYEQYF.